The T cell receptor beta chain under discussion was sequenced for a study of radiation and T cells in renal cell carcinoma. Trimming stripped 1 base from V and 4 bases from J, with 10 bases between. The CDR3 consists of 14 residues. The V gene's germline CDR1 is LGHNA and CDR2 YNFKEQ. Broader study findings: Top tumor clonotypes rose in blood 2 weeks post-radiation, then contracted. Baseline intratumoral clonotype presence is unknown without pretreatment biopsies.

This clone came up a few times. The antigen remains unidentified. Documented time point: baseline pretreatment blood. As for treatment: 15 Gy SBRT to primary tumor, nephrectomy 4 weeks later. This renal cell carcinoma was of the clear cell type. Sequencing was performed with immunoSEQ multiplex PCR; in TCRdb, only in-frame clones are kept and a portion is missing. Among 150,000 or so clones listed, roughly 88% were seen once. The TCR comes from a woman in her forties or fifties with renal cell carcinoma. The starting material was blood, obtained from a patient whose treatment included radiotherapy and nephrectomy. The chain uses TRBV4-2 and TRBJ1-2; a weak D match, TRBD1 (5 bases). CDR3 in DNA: TGTGCCAGCAGCCAAGGGGGGGGAATCTATGGCTACACCTTC. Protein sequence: CASSQGGGIYGYTF.